The source of this T cell receptor beta chain is a study of OX40 agonist ivuxolimab in advanced cancers. Across the study: Prior therapy, whether anti-PD-1, anti-PD-L1 or anti-CTLA-4, was allowed, and 40% had some. Three patients got partial responses; one had hepatocellular carcinoma and two had cutaneous melanoma. Broader study findings: At 0.1 to 3.0 mg/kg and by week 6, clonal expansion occurred in CD4+ and CD8+ blood T cells.

Turning to this clone: What it binds is unknown.

The assay was immunoSEQ multiplex PCR, and TCRdb's table has in-frame clones only and misses some. The sample lists 85,000 to 120,000 clones; 75% to 95% were seen once. The CDR3 has 13 residues. The V and J ends lost 6 bases and 3 bases, in that order; junction bases with no gene match: 4. Germline CDR1 reads SNHLY; CDR2 reads FYNNEI. This material consisted of CD4+ or CD8+ T cells sorted from blood, taken in a trial of the OX40 agonist ivuxolimab. V and J are TRBV2 and TRBJ1-2, with TRBD1 matching over 7 bases. The TCR originated in an adult with an advanced solid tumor such as melanoma, head and neck, liver or kidney cancer. DNA for the CDR3: TGTGCCAGCAGGGAAACAGGGGACTATGGCTACACCTTC. Translating gives CASRETGDYGYTF.